This TCR beta chain appears in the sequencing data of a study of blood T cells in healthy people across ages. Findings and limits, study-wide: Higher diversity and more naive CD4+ cells were features of long-lived donors, compared to aged donors.

CDR3 size: 17 residues. V dropped 1 base and J dropped 5 bases, with 21 bases sitting between them. Germline V gives CDR1 SGHRS, CDR2 YFSETQ. This clonotype came up a few times. The antigen is unknown. Combining a sample-barcoded 5' primer with a J-beta primer mix, a second PCR ran for roughly 7 to 11 cycles. Researchers report that a template-switch adaptor with 12 random nucleotides tagged each cDNA molecule. TCRdb called the 5' RACE reads again in MiXCR, with one record for every CDR3 protein. The table has around 900,000 distinct CDR3 sequences, around 26% seen once. Sequenced material: blood. The receptor was isolated from a woman of 80 years or more in good health. The chain carries TRBV5-1 and TRBJ2-5, with D perhaps matching TRBD1 (7 bases). The CDR3 DNA is TGCGCCAGCAGCTTGCAGGAGGGGGCGTCGGGCGGGGAGACCCAGTACTTC. Translation gives CASSLQEGASGGETQYF.